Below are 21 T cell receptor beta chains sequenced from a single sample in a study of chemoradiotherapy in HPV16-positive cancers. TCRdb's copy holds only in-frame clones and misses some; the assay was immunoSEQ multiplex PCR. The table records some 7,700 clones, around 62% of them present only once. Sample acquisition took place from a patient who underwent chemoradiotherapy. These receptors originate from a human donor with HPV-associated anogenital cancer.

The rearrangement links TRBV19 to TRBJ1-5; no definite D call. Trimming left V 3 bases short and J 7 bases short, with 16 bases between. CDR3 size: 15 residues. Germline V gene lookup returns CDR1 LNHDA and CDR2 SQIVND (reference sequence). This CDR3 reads CASSMSSAREQPQHF. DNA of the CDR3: TGTGCCAGTAGTATGTCTTCGGCGAGAGAACAGCCCCAGCATTTT.

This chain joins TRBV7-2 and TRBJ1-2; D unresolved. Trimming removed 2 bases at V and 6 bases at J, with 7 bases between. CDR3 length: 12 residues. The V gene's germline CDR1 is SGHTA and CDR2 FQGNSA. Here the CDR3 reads CASSLIGHGYTF. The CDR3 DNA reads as TGTGCCAGCAGCTTAATAGGTCATGGCTACACCTTC.

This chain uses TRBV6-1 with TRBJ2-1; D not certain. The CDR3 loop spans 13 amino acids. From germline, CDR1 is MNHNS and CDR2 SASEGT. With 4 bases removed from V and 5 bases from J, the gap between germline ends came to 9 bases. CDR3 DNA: TGTGCCAGCAGTGTTCGACGGGACAATGAGCAGTTCTTC. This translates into CASSVRRDNEQFF.

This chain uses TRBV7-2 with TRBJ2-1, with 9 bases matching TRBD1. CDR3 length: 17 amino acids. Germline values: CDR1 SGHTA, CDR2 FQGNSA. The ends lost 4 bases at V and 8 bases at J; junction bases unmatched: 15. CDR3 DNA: TGTGCCAGCAGCTCGGGACAGGGAATTATCGCCCCGCATGAGCAGTTCTTC. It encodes CASSSGQGIIAPHEQFF.

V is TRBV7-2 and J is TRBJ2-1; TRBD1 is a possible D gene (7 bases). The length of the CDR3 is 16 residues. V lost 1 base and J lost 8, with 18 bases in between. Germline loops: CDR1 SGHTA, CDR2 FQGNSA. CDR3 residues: CASSLDAGGYVDEQFF. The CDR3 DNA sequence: TGTGCCAGCAGCTTAGACGCAGGGGGGTATGTGGATGAGCAGTTCTTC.

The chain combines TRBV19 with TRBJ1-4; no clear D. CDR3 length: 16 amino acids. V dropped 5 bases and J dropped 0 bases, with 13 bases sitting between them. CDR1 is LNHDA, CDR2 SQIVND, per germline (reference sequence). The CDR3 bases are TGTGCCAGTAGTCCGCACAGCCTTTCAACTAATGAAAAACTGTTTTTT. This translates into CASSPHSLSTNEKLFF.

The CDR3 DNA reads TGTGCCAGCAGCTCAAACGCGGCGGGAAATAGCAATCAGCCCCAGCATTTT. Translating gives CASSSNAAGNSNQPQHF. The V gene is TRBV7-8, the J gene TRBJ1-5, with no clear D. Trimming shortened V by 4 bases and J by 0 bases, and 16 bases separated the two germline ends. The CDR3 contains 17 residues. Germline CDR1 and CDR2: SGHVS and FQNEAQ. Based on the CDR3 plus reference TRBV7-8 and TRBJ1-5, the full variable domain is GAGVSQSPRYKVAKRGQDVALRCDPISGHVSLFWYQQALGQGPEFLTYFQNEAQLDKSGLPSDRFFAERPEGSVSTLKIQRTQQEDSAVYLCASSSNAAGNSNQPQHFGDGTRLSIL.

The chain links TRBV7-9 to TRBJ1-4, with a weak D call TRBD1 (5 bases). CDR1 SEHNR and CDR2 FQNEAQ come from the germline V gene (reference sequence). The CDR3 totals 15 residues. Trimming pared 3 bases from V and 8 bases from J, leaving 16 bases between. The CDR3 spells CASSFVGTTREKLFF. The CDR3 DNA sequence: TGTGCCAGCAGCTTCGTAGGGACCACGAGGGAAAAACTGTTTTTT.

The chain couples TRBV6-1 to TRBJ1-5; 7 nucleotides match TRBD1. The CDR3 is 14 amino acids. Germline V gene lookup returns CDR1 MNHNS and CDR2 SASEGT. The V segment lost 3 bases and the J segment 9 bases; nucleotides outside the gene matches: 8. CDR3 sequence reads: CASSEGQRYGPQHF. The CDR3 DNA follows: TGTGCCAGCAGTGAGGGACAGCGCTATGGGCCCCAGCATTTT.

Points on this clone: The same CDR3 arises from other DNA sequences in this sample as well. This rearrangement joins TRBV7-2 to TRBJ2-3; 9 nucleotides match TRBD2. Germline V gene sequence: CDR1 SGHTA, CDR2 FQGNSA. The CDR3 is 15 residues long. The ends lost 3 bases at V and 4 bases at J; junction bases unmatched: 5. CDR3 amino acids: CASSLQAGGADTQYF. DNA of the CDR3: TGTGCCAGCAGCTTGCAGGCGGGGGGGGCAGATACGCAGTATTTT.

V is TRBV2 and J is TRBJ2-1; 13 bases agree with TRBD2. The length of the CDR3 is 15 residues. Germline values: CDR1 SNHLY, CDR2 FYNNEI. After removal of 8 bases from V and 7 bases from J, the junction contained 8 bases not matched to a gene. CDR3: CASVAGTSGANEQFF. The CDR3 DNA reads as TGTGCCAGCGTAGCCGGGACTAGCGGGGCTAATGAGCAGTTCTTC. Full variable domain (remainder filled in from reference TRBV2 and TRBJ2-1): EPEVTQTPSHQVTQMGQEVILRCVPISNHLYFYWYRQILGQKVEFLVSFYNNEISEKSEIFDDQFSVERPDGSNFTLKIRSTKLEDSAMYFCASVAGTSGANEQFFGPGTRLTVL.

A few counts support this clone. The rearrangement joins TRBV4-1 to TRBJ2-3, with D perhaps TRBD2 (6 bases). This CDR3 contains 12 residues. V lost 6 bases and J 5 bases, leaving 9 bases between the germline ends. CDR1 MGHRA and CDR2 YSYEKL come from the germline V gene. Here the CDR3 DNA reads TGCGCCAGCAGGGGAGGCCAAGATACGCAGTATTTT. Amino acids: CASRGGQDTQYF.

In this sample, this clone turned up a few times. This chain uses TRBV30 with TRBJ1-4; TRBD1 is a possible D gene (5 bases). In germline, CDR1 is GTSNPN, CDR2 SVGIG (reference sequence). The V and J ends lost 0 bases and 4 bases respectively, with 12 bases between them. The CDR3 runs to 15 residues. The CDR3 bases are TGTGCCTGGAGTGTACGGGGGATAATTAATGAAAAACTGTTTTTT. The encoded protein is CAWSVRGIINEKLFF.

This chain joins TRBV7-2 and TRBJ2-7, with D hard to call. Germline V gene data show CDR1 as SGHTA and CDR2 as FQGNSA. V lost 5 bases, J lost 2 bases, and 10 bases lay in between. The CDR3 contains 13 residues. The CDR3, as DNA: TGTGCCAGCAGCCCGGATCCCACCTACGAGCAGTACTTC. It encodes CASSPDPTYEQYF. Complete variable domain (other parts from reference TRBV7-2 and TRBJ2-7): GAGVSQSPSNKVTEKGKDVELRCDPISGHTALYWYRQSLGQGLEFLIYFQGNSAPDKSGLPSDRFSAERTGGSVSTLTIQRTQQEDSAVYLCASSPDPTYEQYFGPGTRLTVT.

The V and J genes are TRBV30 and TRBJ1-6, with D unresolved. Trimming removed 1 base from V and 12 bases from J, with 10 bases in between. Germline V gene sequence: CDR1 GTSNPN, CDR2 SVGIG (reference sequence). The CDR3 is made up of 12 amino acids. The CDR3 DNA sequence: TGTGCCTGGAGTGGTGGTACGGGACCCCTCCACTTT. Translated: CAWSGGTGPLHF. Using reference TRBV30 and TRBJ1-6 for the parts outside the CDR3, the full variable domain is SQTIHQWPATLVQPVGSPLSLECTVEGTSNPNLYWYRQAAGRGLQLLFYSVGIGQISSEVPQNLSASRPQDRQFILSSKKLLLSDSGFYLCAWSGGTGPLHFGNGTRLTVT.

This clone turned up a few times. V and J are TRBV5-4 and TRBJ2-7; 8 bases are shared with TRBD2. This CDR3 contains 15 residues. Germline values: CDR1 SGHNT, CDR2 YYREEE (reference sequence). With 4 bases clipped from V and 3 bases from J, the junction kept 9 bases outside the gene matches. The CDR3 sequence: CASSPGLEAYYEQYV. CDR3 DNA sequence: TGTGCCAGCAGCCCGGGACTAGAGGCCTACTACGAGCAGTACGTC.

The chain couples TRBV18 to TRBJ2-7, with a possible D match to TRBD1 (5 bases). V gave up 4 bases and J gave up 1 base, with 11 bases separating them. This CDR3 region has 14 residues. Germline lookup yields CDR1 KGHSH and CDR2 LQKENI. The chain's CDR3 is CASSRIGESYEQYV. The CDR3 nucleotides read TGTGCCAGCTCACGTATAGGGGAATCCTACGAGCAGTACGTC.

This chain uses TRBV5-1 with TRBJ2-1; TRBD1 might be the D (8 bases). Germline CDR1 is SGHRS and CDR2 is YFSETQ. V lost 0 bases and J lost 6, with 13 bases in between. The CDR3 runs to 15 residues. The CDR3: CASSLGDRTSNEQFF. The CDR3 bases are TGCGCCAGCAGCTTGGGGGACAGGACTAGCAATGAGCAGTTCTTC.

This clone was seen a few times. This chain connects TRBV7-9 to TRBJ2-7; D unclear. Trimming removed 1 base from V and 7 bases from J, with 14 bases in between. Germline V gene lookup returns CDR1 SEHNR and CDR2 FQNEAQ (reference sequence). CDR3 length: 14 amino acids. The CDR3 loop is CASSLVAQYGEQYF. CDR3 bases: TGTGCCAGCAGCTTAGTAGCACAGTATGGGGAGCAGTACTTC.

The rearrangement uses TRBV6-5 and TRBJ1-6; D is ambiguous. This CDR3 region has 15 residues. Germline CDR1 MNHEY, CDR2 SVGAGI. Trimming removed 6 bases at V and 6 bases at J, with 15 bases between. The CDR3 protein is CASRREVGTNSPLHF. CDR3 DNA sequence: TGTGCCAGCAGAAGGGAGGTGGGAACTAATTCACCCCTCCACTTT.

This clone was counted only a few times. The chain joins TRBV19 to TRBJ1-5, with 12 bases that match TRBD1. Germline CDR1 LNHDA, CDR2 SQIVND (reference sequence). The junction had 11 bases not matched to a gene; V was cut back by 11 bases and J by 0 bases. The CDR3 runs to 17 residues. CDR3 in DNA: TGTGCCTCGAAGAGGGGACAGGGGGCCTATAGCAATCAGCCCCAGCATTTT. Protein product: CASKRGQGAYSNQPQHF.